The rows below give T cell receptor beta chains drawn from one sample of a study of OX40 agonist ivuxolimab in advanced cancers. The repertoire was sequenced with immunoSEQ multiplex PCR; TCRdb's copy has only in-frame clones and lacks some. The sample holds 69,000 or so clones, about 85% seen once. Sequences were derived from CD4+ or CD8+ T cells sorted from blood, sampled in a trial of the OX40 agonist ivuxolimab. The receptors were gathered from an adult with an advanced solid tumor such as melanoma, head and neck, liver or kidney cancer. Each CDR3 is given with its conserved first and last residue. Each record gives: CDR3 protein, CDR3 DNA, V gene, clone size, D gene, J gene. The D gene is left open where the match is weak. Clone size is not always given. Where it is, it says once, few, many or a class for expanded clones.

CDR3aa: CASSQGASSGNTIYF; CDR3nt: TGTGCCAGCAGCCAAGGGGCAAGCTCTGGAAACACCATATATTTT; v_gene: TRBV5-4; abundance: .; d_gene: .; j_gene: TRBJ1-3
CDR3aa: CASSVGTANYEQYF; CDR3nt: TGTGCCAGCTCGGTAGGGACAGCAAACTACGAGCAGTACTTC; v_gene: TRBV18; abundance: .; d_gene: TRBD1; j_gene: TRBJ2-7
CDR3aa: CASSPGQGVGEQYF; CDR3nt: TGCGCCAGCAGCCCCGGACAGGGGGTAGGGGAGCAGTACTTC; v_gene: TRBV5-1; abundance: few; d_gene: TRBD1; j_gene: TRBJ2-7
CDR3aa: CASSLGLPRTYNEQFF; CDR3nt: TGCGCCAGCAGCTTGGGACTTCCGCGTACCTACAATGAGCAGTTCTTC; v_gene: TRBV5-1; abundance: .; d_gene: .; j_gene: TRBJ2-1
CDR3aa: CASTLASGLDTQYF; CDR3nt: TGTGCCAGCACCCTAGCTAGCGGGCTAGATACGCAGTATTTT; v_gene: TRBV11-2; abundance: .; d_gene: TRBD2; j_gene: TRBJ2-3
CDR3aa: CSVKGPLNTGELFF; CDR3nt: TGCAGCGTTAAGGGGCCCTTGAACACCGGGGAGCTGTTTTTT; v_gene: TRBV29-1; abundance: .; d_gene: .; j_gene: TRBJ2-2
CDR3aa: CASSRVAGTDTQYF; CDR3nt: TGTGCCAGCAGCCGGGTAGCGGGGACAGATACGCAGTATTTT; v_gene: TRBV7-9; abundance: .; d_gene: TRBD2; j_gene: TRBJ2-3
CDR3aa: CASSLVGQGFEKLFF; CDR3nt: TGTGCCAGCAGCTTGGTTGGACAGGGGTTTGAAAAACTGTTTTTT; v_gene: TRBV5-6; abundance: .; d_gene: TRBD1; j_gene: TRBJ1-4
CDR3aa: CASSYRDRDSYEQYF; CDR3nt: TGTGCCAGCAGTTACCGGGACAGGGACTCCTACGAGCAGTACTTC; v_gene: TRBV6-5; abundance: .; d_gene: TRBD1; j_gene: TRBJ2-7
CDR3aa: CAWSVHTDNSPLHF; CDR3nt: TGTGCCTGGAGTGTACACACCGATAATTCACCCCTCCACTTT; v_gene: TRBV30; abundance: .; d_gene: .; j_gene: TRBJ1-6
CDR3aa: CASSPGQGFTGELFF; CDR3nt: TGCGCCAGCAGCCCGGGACAGGGCTTCACCGGGGAGCTGTTTTTT; v_gene: TRBV10-1; abundance: few; d_gene: TRBD1; j_gene: TRBJ2-2
CDR3aa: CASSLRAWRSYGYTF; CDR3nt: TGTGCCAGCAGTTTAAGGGCGTGGAGATCCTATGGCTACACCTTC; v_gene: TRBV6-6; abundance: .; d_gene: .; j_gene: TRBJ1-2
CDR3aa: CASSLSPGVVGAFF; CDR3nt: TGTGCCAGCAGTTTATCCCCAGGGGTCGTCGGAGCTTTCTTT; v_gene: TRBV28; abundance: .; d_gene: .; j_gene: TRBJ1-1
CDR3aa: CASSPPDRGGEKLFF; CDR3nt: TGTGCCAGCTCACCCCCGGACAGGGGAGGGGAAAAACTGTTTTTT; v_gene: TRBV18; abundance: .; d_gene: TRBD1; j_gene: TRBJ1-4
CDR3aa: CASSLEAVRERTQYF; CDR3nt: TGTGCCAGCAGCTTAGAGGCGGTCAGAGAAAGGACCCAGTACTTC; v_gene: TRBV7-2; abundance: .; d_gene: .; j_gene: TRBJ2-5
CDR3aa: CASSENAGSETQYF; CDR3nt: TGTGCCAGCAGCGAAAATGCGGGCTCGGAGACCCAGTACTTC; v_gene: TRBV7-3; abundance: .; d_gene: .; j_gene: TRBJ2-5
CDR3aa: CASSRVPLSGLTYNEQFF; CDR3nt: TGTGCCAGCAGCCGTGTACCGTTAAGCGGGCTCACCTACAATGAGCAGTTCTTC; v_gene: TRBV7-3; abundance: .; d_gene: .; j_gene: TRBJ2-1
CDR3aa: CASSIPLLGVTEAFF; CDR3nt: TGTGCCAGTAGTATTCCCCTTTTAGGGGTAACTGAAGCTTTCTTT; v_gene: TRBV19; abundance: .; d_gene: .; j_gene: TRBJ1-1
CDR3aa: CASREQGTGELFF; CDR3nt: TGTGCCAGCAGGGAACAGGGCACCGGGGAGCTGTTTTTT; v_gene: TRBV11-2; abundance: .; d_gene: .; j_gene: TRBJ2-2
CDR3aa: CASSPQGSYNEQFF; CDR3nt: TGTGCCAGCTCACCTCAGGGCTCCTACAATGAGCAGTTCTTC; v_gene: TRBV18; abundance: .; d_gene: .; j_gene: TRBJ2-1
CDR3aa: CASSGTVGGYGYTF; CDR3nt: TGTGCCAGCAGTGGGACAGTTGGGGGCTATGGCTACACCTTC; v_gene: TRBV6-5; abundance: .; d_gene: TRBD1; j_gene: TRBJ1-2
CDR3aa: CASKAGFGYEQYF; CDR3nt: TGTGCCAGCAAAGCGGGGTTCGGGTACGAGCAGTACTTC; v_gene: TRBV5-6; abundance: .; d_gene: TRBD2; j_gene: TRBJ2-7
CDR3aa: CASSVGGASTGELFF; CDR3nt: TGCGCCAGCAGTGTGGGGGGGGCGAGCACCGGGGAGCTGTTTTTT; v_gene: TRBV10-1; abundance: once; d_gene: .; j_gene: TRBJ2-2
CDR3aa: CASTLKGQGQTQYF; CDR3nt: TGCGCCAGCACCCTGAAGGGGCAGGGCCAGACCCAGTACTTC; v_gene: TRBV5-1; abundance: .; d_gene: .; j_gene: TRBJ2-5
CDR3aa: CASSLGTGEQFF; CDR3nt: TGTGCCAGCAGCTTAGGAACAGGCGAACAGTTCTTC; v_gene: TRBV7-8; abundance: .; d_gene: .; j_gene: TRBJ2-1
CDR3aa: CASSPSGSTYEQYF; CDR3nt: TGTGCCAGCTCACCAAGCGGGAGTACCTACGAGCAGTACTTC; v_gene: TRBV18; abundance: .; d_gene: TRBD2; j_gene: TRBJ2-7
CDR3aa: CASSAHGETQYF; CDR3nt: TGTGCCAGCAGTGCCCACGGGGAGACCCAGTACTTC; v_gene: TRBV27; abundance: .; d_gene: .; j_gene: TRBJ2-5
CDR3aa: CAWSAGLGQGNIQYF; CDR3nt: TGTGCCTGGAGTGCCGGATTGGGACAGGGAAACATTCAGTACTTC; v_gene: TRBV30; abundance: .; d_gene: TRBD1; j_gene: TRBJ2-4
CDR3aa: CASSFLTASTDTQYF; CDR3nt: TGCGCCAGCAGCTTTCTGACGGCCAGCACAGATACGCAGTATTTT; v_gene: TRBV5-1; abundance: .; d_gene: .; j_gene: TRBJ2-3
CDR3aa: CAWSRGTYEQYF; CDR3nt: TGTGCCTGGAGCCGGGGGACCTACGAGCAGTACTTC; v_gene: TRBV30; abundance: once; d_gene: .; j_gene: TRBJ2-7
CDR3aa: CAWSVSETQYF; CDR3nt: TGTGCCTGGAGTGTATCTGAGACCCAGTACTTC; v_gene: TRBV30; abundance: .; d_gene: .; j_gene: TRBJ2-5
CDR3aa: CSAGGSNQPQHF; CDR3nt: TGCAGCGCGGGCGGGAGCAATCAGCCCCAGCATTTT; v_gene: TRBV29-1; abundance: .; d_gene: .; j_gene: TRBJ1-5
CDR3aa: CATRLLAGGSGANVLTF; CDR3nt: TGTGCCACCAGATTACTAGCGGGGGGCTCTGGGGCCAACGTCCTGACTTTC; v_gene: TRBV15; abundance: .; d_gene: TRBD2; j_gene: TRBJ2-6